Listed below are T cell receptor beta chains from one sample, sequenced in a study of blood T cell repertoires in COVID-19. Repertoires were generated with immunoSEQ multiplex PCR, while TCRdb's copy carries only in-frame clones and drops some. The data show around 60,000 clones, around nine tenths seen once. The material sequenced was peripheral blood. Source of these receptors: a man aged 60-69 years with acute or convalescent COVID-19. CDR3s include the opening cysteine and the closing phenylalanine or tryptophan. The D gene is left open where the match is weak. Size tells how often a clone was seen (once, few, many) or the class of an expanded clone, and some rows leave it out.

J | V | size | D | DNA | CDR3
TRBJ1-6 | TRBV5-4 | . | . | TGTGCCAGCAGCTCACAGGACAGAGATAATTCACCCCTCCACTTT | CASSSQDRDNSPLHF
TRBJ2-2 | TRBV19 | . | . | TGTGCCAGTACCCAGACAGCGAACACCGGGGAGCTGTTTTTT | CASTQTANTGELFF
TRBJ1-1 | TRBV30 | . | . | TGTGCCTGGAGTGAAACGCCAGGGGACACTGAAGCTTTCTTT | CAWSETPGDTEAFF
TRBJ1-6 | TRBV7-9 | many | . | TGTGCCAGCAGCTTAGCGGGGGGTGGATCACCCCTCCACTTT | CASSLAGGGSPLHF
TRBJ1-1 | TRBV12-5 | . | TRBD1 | TGTGCTAGTGGTACTGGGACAGGGTGGGGCACTGAAGCTTTCTTT | CASGTGTGWGTEAFF
TRBJ2-3 | TRBV5-1 | . | TRBD1 | TGCGCCAGCAGCTTGGAGACAGGGGTTTCAGATACGCAGTATTTT | CASSLETGVSDTQYF
TRBJ1-5 | TRBV2 | . | . | TGTGCCAGCACCAAAGAGAGAGGGAGCAATCAGCCCCAGCATTTT | CASTKERGSNQPQHF
TRBJ2-7 | TRBV9 | once | . | TGTGCCAGCAGCGTAGGGAGTGCCTCGCGCGAGCAGTACTTC | CASSVGSASREQYF
TRBJ1-4 | TRBV19 | . | . | TGTGCCAGTAGTGACAGGATTAATGAAAAACTGTTTTTT | CASSDRINEKLFF
TRBJ2-6 | TRBV5-1 | . | . | TGCGCCAGCAGCTTGGACACCCAGTCCAGGAACGTCCTGACTTTC | CASSLDTQSRNVLTF
TRBJ1-5 | TRBV6-5 | . | TRBD1 | TGTGCCAGCAGTCAGGGGGGCAAGCAGCCCCAGCATTTT | CASSQGGKQPQHF
TRBJ2-7 | TRBV6-5 | . | . | TGTGCCAGCAGTTACTCAACAGGGCTTCCCACCTACGAGCAGTACTTC | CASSYSTGLPTYEQYF
TRBJ2-1 | TRBV4-1 | . | . | TGCGCCAGTAGCCAAGTAGGCGGGGACAATGAGCAGTTCTTC | CASSQVGGDNEQFF
TRBJ2-7 | TRBV11-2 | . | . | TGTGCCAGCAGCAAGCGAGGCTACGAGCAGTACTTC | CASSKRGYEQYF
TRBJ1-2 | TRBV3-1/TRBV3-2 | . | . | TGTGCCAGCAGCCTACTCGGGAACTATGGCTACACCTTC | CASSLLGNYGYTF
TRBJ1-2 | TRBV24-1 | . | TRBD1 | TGTGCCACCAGTAAAAGGACAGGGGATGGCTACACCTTC | CATSKRTGDGYTF
TRBJ1-1 | TRBV30 | . | . | TGTGCCTGGAGTCCCCCCCGGGGTGAAGCTTTCTTT | CAWSPPRGEAFF
TRBJ1-4 | TRBV12-5 | . | TRBD1 | TGTGCTAGTGGTTTAGGGACAGGGAATGAAAAACTGTTTTTT | CASGLGTGNEKLFF
TRBJ2-5 | TRBV19 | . | . | TGTGCCAGTAGTATCCAAGGGAGGGAGACCCAGTACTTC | CASSIQGRETQYF
TRBJ1-3 | TRBV5-4 | . | . | TGTGCCAGCAGTTATCAGGGGACTGGAAACACCATATATTTT | CASSYQGTGNTIYF
TRBJ2-7 | TRBV11-2 | . | TRBD1 | TGTGCCAGCAGCTACAACAGGGGCGCCTCCTACGAGCAGTACTTC | CASSYNRGASYEQYF
TRBJ1-2 | TRBV30 | . | . | TGTGCCTGGAGTGAGCAACCTAACTATGGCTACACCTTC | CAWSEQPNYGYTF
TRBJ1-5 | TRBV19 | . | . | TGTGCCAGTAGACTCATTCCGGGAGGGCTCCACCAGCCCCAGCATTTT | CASRLIPGGLHQPQHF
TRBJ2-5 | TRBV6-5 | . | TRBD2 | TGTGCCAGTGGGACTAGCGGGGGCCAAGAGACCCAGTACTTC | CASGTSGGQETQYF
TRBJ2-2 | TRBV29-1 | . | . | TGCAGCGTTGCCAGGGGAAATACCGGGGAGCTGTTTTTT | CSVARGNTGELFF
TRBJ2-7 | TRBV6-5 | . | . | TGTGCCAGCACCACTGTCGGGTCCTACGAGCAGTACTTC | CASTTVGSYEQYF
TRBJ1-2 | TRBV5-1 | . | . | TGCGCCAGCAGCCCGTCAGGGGACTATGGCTACACCTTC | CASSPSGDYGYTF
TRBJ2-6 | TRBV18 | . | TRBD1 | TGTGCCAGCTCACCAGGACAGGCCCCTGGGGCCAACGTCCTGACTTTC | CASSPGQAPGANVLTF
TRBJ1-1 | TRBV6-6 | . | . | TGTGCCAGCAGTCTGGCAGGGGCGGTGGGAGAAGCTTTCTTT | CASSLAGAVGEAFF
TRBJ1-1 | TRBV10-3 | . | . | TGTGCCGGTGGAGCGGCCGTCACTGAAGCTTTCTTT | CAGGAAVTEAFF
TRBJ2-1 | TRBV12-3/TRBV12-4 | . | . | TGTACCACCAGGGAGATATCCTACAATGAGCAGTTCTTC | CTTREISYNEQFF
TRBJ1-2 | TRBV10-3 | . | . | TGTGCCATCAAGGGTGCAGGGGACGACGGCTACACCTTC | CAIKGAGDDGYTF
TRBJ2-2 | TRBV5-1 | . | TRBD1 | TGCGCCAGCACCACACCCTCAGGGGGCGCGACCGGGGAGCTGTTTTTT | CASTTPSGGATGELFF
TRBJ1-3 | TRBV7-8 | . | . | TGTGCCAGCACCTCAACAGGCAGAGGATCTGGAAACACCATATATTTT | CASTSTGRGSGNTIYF
TRBJ2-2 | TRBV30 | . | TRBD2 | TGTGCCTGGAGAGGACTAGCGGAGAACACCGGGGAGCTGTTTTTT | CAWRGLAENTGELFF
TRBJ1-1 | TRBV6-1 | . | . | TGTGCCAGCAGTGAAGCGCTTTGGGCGCAGACTGAAGCTTTCTTT | CASSEALWAQTEAFF
TRBJ2-4 | TRBV6-6 | . | . | TGTGCCAGCAGTTACTGGGGGGGCCAAAACATTCAGTACTTC | CASSYWGGQNIQYF
TRBJ2-2 | TRBV6-5 | . | TRBD2 | TGTGCCAGCAGTCTGTCTAGCGGAAACACCGGGGAGCTGTTTTTT | CASSLSSGNTGELFF
TRBJ1-6 | TRBV2 | . | TRBD1 | TGTGCCAGCAGTCCGGACAGGAAGATCTCACCCCTCCACTTT | CASSPDRKISPLHF
TRBJ2-3 | TRBV7-3 | . | TRBD2 | TGTGCCAGCAGCTCCCACCGGAGGGTGAGCGGGGGCACAGATACGCAGTATTTT | CASSSHRRVSGGTDTQYF
TRBJ1-5 | TRBV2 | . | . | TGTGCCAGCAGTGAACAGGGCGCCAATCAGCCCCAGCATTTT | CASSEQGANQPQHF
TRBJ1-1 | TRBV2 | . | . | TGTGCCAGCAGTGTGGCAGGGATCCTTGGGATTGAAGCTTTCTTT | CASSVAGILGIEAFF
TRBJ2-2 | TRBV7-9 | . | . | TGTGCCTCACGACCCTACCGGTGGACAGCCGGGGAGCTGTTTTTT | CASRPYRWTAGELFF
TRBJ1-1 | TRBV12-3/TRBV12-4 | . | . | TGTGCCAGCAGTTTCCGGGGGGCTGAAGCTTTCTTT | CASSFRGAEAFF
TRBJ1-6 | TRBV19 | . | . | TGTGCCAGTACCCAACGGGAGGCGTTAAATAATTCACCCCTCCACTTT | CASTQREALNNSPLHF
TRBJ1-4 | TRBV27 | . | TRBD1 | TGTGCCAGCAGGGGACAGGGGAATGGGAAACTGTTTTTT | CASRGQGNGKLFF
TRBJ1-2 | TRBV20-1 | . | . | TGCAGTGCTAGTGTCGCAGCGGGAAACTATGGCTACACCTTC | CSASVAAGNYGYTF
TRBJ2-7 | TRBV5-1 | . | . | TGCGCCAGCAGCAAAAAGCCCCTAGGGGACGAGCAGTACTTC | CASSKKPLGDEQYF
TRBJ1-1 | TRBV21-1 | . | . | TGTGCCAGCAGCAAAGGAGTAAAGTCCCGCGGAAGGGGGAACACTGAAGCTTTCTTT | CASSKGVKSRGRGNTEAFF
TRBJ2-2 | TRBV18 | . | . | TGTGCCAGCTCACCCAGGGGAACCGGCACCGGGGAGCTGTTTTTT | CASSPRGTGTGELFF